Detailed here is one T cell receptor beta chain. Its antigen is currently not known. No much larger clonotype is one base removed from it; base qualities were not supplied. V lost 3 bases and J lost 2 bases; the stretch between them is 15 bases long. From a lookup of the germline V gene, CDR1 and CDR2 are SGHRS and YFSETQ. The CDR3 runs 17 residues from the cysteine to the phenylalanine. Of all the DNA, just the CDR3 is kept, 51 bases in frame from base 1. This sample stems from a study of blood T cell repertoires in COVID-19 (dated by TCRdb to 2018 to 2020). Some background on the complete study: Collaborator samples came from the United States, Italy and Spain and covered acute and convalescent phases of COVID-19. The prospective study material was composed of cDNA or gDNA derived from T cells, B-cell-depleted T cells, or PBMCs. Deeply sampled blood TCRbeta repertoires from subjects exposed to, actively infected with, or recovered from COVID-19 were included in the dataset. The repertoires were released in a freely available public database intended as a resource for research on the immune response to SARS-CoV-2. The samples were drawn from two sources: the first 160 participants of the ongoing ImmuneRACE study, and 1,200 or so subjects contributed by 6 global collaborators. A de-identified subject ID, COVID-19 status, age in years and sex were almost always included in the sample metadata. Where available, HLA class I and class II types were taken from metadata supplied by the sample provider and were not determined by assay-based typing. Study-wide findings and limitations: The quantity of clinical and demographic metadata differed by source and by participant and was supplied without curation.

The immunoSEQ Assay, a bias-controlled multiplex PCR, was used to amplify TCRbeta CDR3 regions from genomic DNA. The source study handled its data this way. Within the assay, amplification of reference gene primers was used to estimate how many nucleated cells each sample contained. To quantify the absolute abundance of each unique TCRbeta CDR3 rearrangement, sequence reads were collapsed and filtered. Productive Simpson clonality was computed per sample as the square root of Simpson's diversity index over productive rearrangements. TCRdb took this table from immuneACCESS and kept in-frame rearrangements with V and J called. Such tables lack part of the clones; where checked against another copy, unresolved V genes explain under half of the gap, and the rest is unexplained. The V and J calls and clone size are taken from that table; D and trimming were inferred from the DNA. The sample records 300,000 to 400,000 clones, roughly 89% of which are singletons. The leading ten clones occupy 7.5% to 10% of the sample.

In Seattle, one collaborating source enrolled patients while the infection was active and tracked those patients longitudinally over the course of disease. The collaborating institutions used their own protocols to collect whole blood in K2EDTA tubes. For TCRbeta analysis, collaborators shipped samples in one of three forms: frozen whole blood, isolated PBMCs, or DNA extracted from either of those sample types. Source material: peripheral blood. The chain uses TRBV5-1 and TRBJ2-6; the best D guess is TRBD1, with 6 bases matching. This clonotype was sampled from a man aged 30 to 39 with COVID-19, enrolled during active disease. The CDR3 loop reads CASSYHGQGPGANVLTF. DNA sequence: TGCGCCAGCAGCTACCACGGTCAGGGGCCTGGGGCCAACGTCCTGACTTTC. Extended through the reference TRBV5-1 and TRBJ2-6 proteins, this CDR3 yields the full variable domain: KAGVTQTPRYLIKTRGQQVTLSCSPISGHRSVSWYQQTPGQGLQFLFEYFSETQRNKGNFPGRFSGRQFSNSRSEMNVSTLELGDSALYLCASSYHGQGPGANVLTFGAGSRLTVL.